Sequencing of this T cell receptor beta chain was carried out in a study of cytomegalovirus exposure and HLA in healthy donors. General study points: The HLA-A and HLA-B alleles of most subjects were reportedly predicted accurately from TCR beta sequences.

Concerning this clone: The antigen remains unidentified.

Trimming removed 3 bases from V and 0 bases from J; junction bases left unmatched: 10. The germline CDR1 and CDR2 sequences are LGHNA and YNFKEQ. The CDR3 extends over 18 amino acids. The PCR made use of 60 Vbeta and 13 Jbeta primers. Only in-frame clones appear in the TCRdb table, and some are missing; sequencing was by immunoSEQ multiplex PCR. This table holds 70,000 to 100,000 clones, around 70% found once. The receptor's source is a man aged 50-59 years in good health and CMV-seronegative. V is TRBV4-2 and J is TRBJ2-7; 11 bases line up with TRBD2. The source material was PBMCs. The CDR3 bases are TGTGCCAGCAGCCAGGGTAGCGGGGGGGCCTGGACCTCCTACGAGCAGTACTTC. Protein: CASSQGSGGAWTSYEQYF.